A selection of T cell receptor beta chains follows, all from one sample in a study of regulatory T cells in long-lasting Graves disease. A single record per CDR3 protein comes from TCRdb applying MiXCR to the multiplex PCR reads. The top ten hold around 11% of the sample, which has roughly 510,000 distinct CDR3 sequences, 16% seen once. This sample was also put to use in a study of T cells in Graves' hyperthyroidism and ophthalmopathy.

The starting material was peripheral blood mononuclear cells (PBMCs), obtained at new diagnosis, from a patient treated with antithyroid drugs. These receptors were collected from a man between 18 and 35 years old with Graves disease. Both conserved end residues are part of each CDR3. D genes are given only for firm matches. Size tells how often a clone was seen (once, few, many) or the class of an expanded clone, and some rows leave it out.

J gene: TRBJ2-2
V gene: TRBV28
clone size: NA
D gene: NA
CDR3 protein: CASSFQPWGELFF
CDR3 DNA: TGTGCCAGCAGTTTCCAGCCCTGGGGGGAGCTGTTTTTT

J gene: TRBJ2-2
V gene: TRBV20-1
clone size: NA
D gene: TRBD1
CDR3 protein: CSARSPWTGNTGELFF
CDR3 DNA: TGCAGTGCTAGGTCCCCCTGGACAGGGAACACCGGGGAGCTGTTTTTT

J gene: TRBJ1-2
V gene: TRBV30
clone size: NA
D gene: NA
CDR3 protein: CAWSIGTGYTF
CDR3 DNA: TGTGCCTGGAGTATAGGCACTGGCTACACCTTC

J gene: TRBJ2-5
V gene: TRBV7-6
clone size: many
D gene: NA
CDR3 protein: CASSSGLWEETQYF
CDR3 DNA: TGTGCCAGCAGCTCAGGGCTTTGGGAAGAGACCCAGTACTTC

J gene: TRBJ2-7
V gene: TRBV14
clone size: many
D gene: TRBD2
CDR3 protein: CASSPLSGKSSYEQYF
CDR3 DNA: TGTGCCAGCAGCCCTCTCAGCGGGAAAAGCTCCTACGAGCAGTACTTC

J gene: TRBJ1-1
V gene: TRBV30
clone size: many
D gene: NA
CDR3 protein: CAWGPGLNTEAFF
CDR3 DNA: TGTGCCTGGGGGCCGGGACTTAACACTGAAGCTTTCTTT

J gene: TRBJ2-7
V gene: TRBV7-6
clone size: NA
D gene: TRBD2
CDR3 protein: CASSRGSLTPRKPASGTSYEQYF
CDR3 DNA: TGTGCCAGCAGCCGCGGGAGTCTTACCCCGAGAAAGCCGGCTAGCGGGACCTCCTACGAGCAGTACTTC

J gene: TRBJ1-1
V gene: TRBV7-2
clone size: many
D gene: NA
CDR3 protein: CASSRDRRAEAFF
CDR3 DNA: TGTGCCAGCAGCCGAGACAGACGGGCTGAAGCTTTCTTT

J gene: TRBJ2-7
V gene: TRBV28
clone size: many
D gene: TRBD2
CDR3 protein: CASSGLAFSGEQYF
CDR3 DNA: TGTGCCAGCAGTGGACTAGCGTTCTCGGGGGAGCAGTACTTC

J gene: TRBJ2-5
V gene: TRBV5-1
clone size: NA
D gene: NA
CDR3 protein: CASSYTSPQETQYF
CDR3 DNA: TGCGCCAGCAGCTATACTAGTCCCCAAGAGACCCAGTACTTC

J gene: TRBJ2-7
V gene: TRBV7-9
clone size: many
D gene: TRBD2
CDR3 protein: CASSLRAGGPEEQYF
CDR3 DNA: TGTGCCAGCAGCTTACGGGCGGGAGGGCCAGAAGAGCAGTACTTC

J gene: TRBJ2-3
V gene: TRBV10-2
clone size: few
D gene: TRBD2
CDR3 protein: CASSEFFSGREADTQYF
CDR3 DNA: TGCGCCAGCAGTGAGTTCTTTAGCGGGAGGGAGGCAGATACGCAGTATTTT

J gene: TRBJ1-1
V gene: TRBV9
clone size: NA
D gene: NA
CDR3 protein: CASSSTDRRTEAFF
CDR3 DNA: TGTGCCAGCAGCTCCACCGACAGGCGCACTGAAGCTTTCTTT

J gene: TRBJ2-5
V gene: TRBV7-9
clone size: many
D gene: NA
CDR3 protein: CASSLSASDYQETQYF
CDR3 DNA: TGTGCCAGCAGCTTATCTGCTAGCGACTACCAAGAGACCCAGTACTTC

J gene: TRBJ2-1
V gene: TRBV28
clone size: many
D gene: NA
CDR3 protein: CASNLETYNEQFF
CDR3 DNA: TGTGCCAGCAACCTAGAAACCTACAATGAGCAGTTCTTC

J gene: TRBJ2-3
V gene: TRBV28
clone size: many
D gene: NA
CDR3 protein: CASTQRVTDTQYF
CDR3 DNA: TGTGCCAGCACCCAACGGGTTACAGATACGCAGTATTTT

J gene: TRBJ1-5
V gene: TRBV3-1
clone size: many
D gene: NA
CDR3 protein: CASSQGGRESQPQHF
CDR3 DNA: TGTGCCAGCAGCCAGGGGGGAAGGGAGTCACAGCCCCAGCATTTT

J gene: TRBJ1-2
V gene: TRBV28
clone size: many
D gene: TRBD1
CDR3 protein: CASSLGGQGAGYGYTF
CDR3 DNA: TGTGCCAGCAGTTTGGGGGGACAGGGGGCTGGATATGGCTACACCTTC

J gene: TRBJ1-1
V gene: TRBV6-1
clone size: many
D gene: NA
CDR3 protein: CASSEASNYEAFF
CDR3 DNA: TGTGCCAGCAGTGAAGCAAGCAATTATGAAGCTTTCTTT

J gene: TRBJ1-3
V gene: TRBV18
clone size: NA
D gene: NA
CDR3 protein: CASSSYSGNAIYF
CDR3 DNA: TGTGCCAGCTCATCTTATTCTGGAAACGCCATATATTTT

J gene: TRBJ1-6
V gene: TRBV25-1
clone size: NA
D gene: TRBD1
CDR3 protein: CASSEGQGQNSPLHF
CDR3 DNA: TGTGCCAGCAGTGAGGGACAGGGACAAAATTCACCCCTCCACTTT

J gene: TRBJ2-1
V gene: TRBV3-1
clone size: NA
D gene: NA
CDR3 protein: CASSLRQGISYNEQFF
CDR3 DNA: TGTGCCAGCAGCCTTCGTCAGGGGATCTCCTACAATGAGCAGTTCTTC

J gene: TRBJ2-2
V gene: TRBV27
clone size: many
D gene: NA
CDR3 protein: CASSHGVAGELFF
CDR3 DNA: TGTGCCAGCAGTCACGGGGTAGCCGGGGAGCTGTTTTTT

J gene: TRBJ2-7
V gene: TRBV29-1
clone size: NA
D gene: NA
CDR3 protein: CSVEEAAGNPAEQYF
CDR3 DNA: TGCAGCGTTGAAGAAGCGGCAGGGAACCCGGCCGAGCAGTACTTC

J gene: TRBJ2-3
V gene: TRBV2
clone size: many
D gene: TRBD2
CDR3 protein: CASRPGTSDADTQYF
CDR3 DNA: TGTGCCAGCAGGCCAGGGACTAGCGACGCAGATACGCAGTATTTT

J gene: TRBJ1-4
V gene: TRBV11-1
clone size: many
D gene: NA
CDR3 protein: CASSPQATNEKLFF
CDR3 DNA: TGTGCCAGCAGCCCACAGGCAACTAATGAAAAACTGTTTTTT

J gene: TRBJ1-2
V gene: TRBV10-3
clone size: NA
D gene: NA
CDR3 protein: CAISPGARKPNYGYTF
CDR3 DNA: TGTGCCATCAGTCCAGGGGCTAGAAAACCTAACTATGGCTACACCTTC

J gene: TRBJ2-7
V gene: TRBV19
clone size: few
D gene: TRBD1
CDR3 protein: CASSLIQGDSYEQYF
CDR3 DNA: TGTGCCAGTAGTCTTATACAGGGGGACTCCTACGAGCAGTACTTC

J gene: TRBJ1-4
V gene: TRBV5-1
clone size: NA
D gene: TRBD1
CDR3 protein: CASSLGDSWNEKLFF
CDR3 DNA: TGCGCCAGCAGCTTGGGGGACAGCTGGAATGAAAAACTGTTTTTT

J gene: TRBJ2-3
V gene: TRBV11-3
clone size: many
D gene: NA
CDR3 protein: CASSEGSSTDTQYF
CDR3 DNA: TGCGCCAGCAGTGAGGGGTCTAGCACAGATACGCAGTATTTT

J gene: TRBJ2-1
V gene: TRBV20-1
clone size: few
D gene: TRBD2
CDR3 protein: CSAGGGLAVSYNEQFF
CDR3 DNA: TGCAGTGCTGGGGGGGGACTAGCGGTCTCCTACAATGAGCAGTTCTTC

J gene: TRBJ2-1
V gene: TRBV12-3/TRBV12-4
clone size: few
D gene: TRBD2
CDR3 protein: CASRRAGISYNEQFF
CDR3 DNA: TGTGCCAGCAGGAGAGCGGGAATCTCCTACAATGAGCAGTTCTTC

J gene: TRBJ2-1
V gene: TRBV27
clone size: NA
D gene: TRBD2
CDR3 protein: CASSTLWGGNNEQFF
CDR3 DNA: TGTGCCAGCAGTACCCTTTGGGGGGGGAACAATGAGCAGTTCTTC

J gene: TRBJ2-2
V gene: TRBV2
clone size: NA
D gene: NA
CDR3 protein: CASSRYLFNTGELFF
CDR3 DNA: TGTGCCAGCAGTCGATATCTATTCAACACCGGGGAGCTGTTTTTT

J gene: TRBJ2-5
V gene: TRBV20-1
clone size: many
D gene: NA
CDR3 protein: CSASGTDQETQYF
CDR3 DNA: TGCAGTGCCTCCGGGACCGACCAAGAGACCCAGTACTTC

J gene: TRBJ2-1
V gene: TRBV6-2/TRBV6-3
clone size: NA
D gene: NA
CDR3 protein: CASSYSNALQFF
CDR3 DNA: TGTGCCAGCAGTTACAGCAACGCATTGCAGTTCTTC